The rows below give T cell receptor beta chains drawn from one sample of a study of TIL therapy for anti-PD-1-resistant metastatic lung cancer. TCRdb's table, derived via immunoSEQ multiplex PCR, lists solely in-frame clones and lacks some. Counted here are some 15,000 clones, 86% occurring once; the ten biggest clones make up more than 0.8%. Source: blood, taken at baseline. These receptors were collected from a person aged 25-80 years with non-small cell lung cancer. The CDR3 runs from the conserved cysteine through the conserved F or W. The D gene is left open where the match is weak. The size of a clone is reported for some rows only, either as once, few or many, or as a class for expanded clones.

>TRBD2|TRBV15|TRBJ2-1|-
TGTGCCACCAGCAGAGGAGGGGCTAGCGGGAGCCGTGAGCAGTTCTTC
CATSRGGASGSREQFF
>-|TRBV4-3|TRBJ2-1|-
TGCGCCAGCAGCCAAGATCTGCGCGGGGTCATATCCGATGAGCAGTTCTTC
CASSQDLRGVISDEQFF
>-|TRBV13|TRBJ2-1|-
TGTGCCAGCAGCGCCCAATTGGGCTCCTACAATGAGCAGTTCTTC
CASSAQLGSYNEQFF
>-|TRBV27|TRBJ1-3|-
TGTGCCAGCAGTTTAGGCAGAAACTCTGGAAACACCATATATTTT
CASSLGRNSGNTIYF
>-|TRBV5-6|TRBJ2-1|once
TGTGCCAGCAGAAAACGGACCTACAATGAGCAGTTCTTC
CASRKRTYNEQFF
>-|TRBV25-1|TRBJ2-5|-
TGTGCCAGCAGTGAATGGGAAGGCGGGGAGACCCAGTACTTC
CASSEWEGGETQYF
>-|TRBV5-1|TRBJ2-4|-
TGCGCCAGCAGCTTGGGTCCGGGGATAGCCAAAAACATTCAGTACTTC
CASSLGPGIAKNIQYF
>-|TRBV15|TRBJ2-7|-
TGTGCCACCAGCAGAGATGCGGGGGACAGCTCCTACGAGCAGTACTTC
CATSRDAGDSSYEQYF
>TRBD2|TRBV5-1|TRBJ2-5|-
TGCGCCAGCAGCATTAGCGGGAAAGAGACCCAGTACTTC
CASSISGKETQYF
>-|TRBV11-2|TRBJ1-2|few
TGTGCCAGCAGCTTCAAACGGACGCGGGCCCATGGCTACACCTTC
CASSFKRTRAHGYTF
>-|TRBV19|TRBJ2-5|-
TGTGCCAGTACCCCCCGGGGGAGAGGGGAGACCCAGTACTTC
CASTPRGRGETQYF
>TRBD1|TRBV2|TRBJ1-6|once
TGTGCCAGCAGCCAGGGGGCTCCAAATTCACCCCTCCACTTT
CASSQGAPNSPLHF
>-|TRBV29-1|TRBJ1-1|-
TGCAGCGTTGAAGGCGCTACGGGGGCTTTCTTT
CSVEGATGAFF
>TRBD1|TRBV7-9|TRBJ1-4|-
TGTGCCAGCAGCCTTGGAGGGGGCGGGGATGAAAAACTGTTTTTT
CASSLGGGGDEKLFF
>-|TRBV6-6|TRBJ1-1|-
TGTGCCAGCAGTTACCCACCCGGGACGGAGAACACTGAAGCTTTCTTT
CASSYPPGTENTEAFF
>-|TRBV20-1|TRBJ1-1|-
TGCAGTGCTAGGGCAGCCACTGAAGCTTTCTTT
CSARAATEAFF
>-|TRBV30|TRBJ1-4|-
TGTGCCTGGAGTGTAGGGCAGGGTGGTAATGAAAAACTGTTTTTT
CAWSVGQGGNEKLFF
>TRBD2|TRBV4-3|TRBJ2-3|-
TGCGCCAGCAGCCAGGGGACTAGCGGTACGCAGTATTTT
CASSQGTSGTQYF
>-|TRBV18|TRBJ1-1|-
TGTGCCAGCTCACTCAGTGGGGGATTGAACACTGAAGCTTTCTTT
CASSLSGGLNTEAFF
>TRBD1|TRBV12-5|TRBJ2-5|few
TGTGCTAGTGGCAGGGACAGCCCACAAGAGACCCAGTACTTC
CASGRDSPQETQYF
>-|TRBV15|TRBJ1-5|-
TGTGCCACCAGCAGAGCTACCGTAGGGAATCAGCCCCAGCATTTT
CATSRATVGNQPQHF
>-|TRBV27|TRBJ1-1|-
TGTGCCAGCAGTTCGACAGGGAACACTGAAGCTTTCTTT
CASSSTGNTEAFF
>-|TRBV15|TRBJ1-5|-
TGTGCCACCAGCAGACAGGGGAGCAATCAGCCCCAGCATTTT
CATSRQGSNQPQHF
>-|TRBV5-1|TRBJ2-5|-
TGCGCCGGCACTTCCTCTGGCTGGGAGACCCAGTACTTC
CAGTSSGWETQYF
>-|TRBV5-4|TRBJ1-2|few
TGTGCCAGCAGCTCCCCCGGGACTGGATCCTATGGCTACACCTTC
CASSSPGTGSYGYTF
>-|TRBV9|TRBJ2-5|-
TGTGCCAGCAGCGTAGGGAGTAAGGGAGTGGAGACCCAGTACTTC
CASSVGSKGVETQYF
>TRBD1|TRBV10-3|TRBJ1-2|-
TGTGCCACCGCACCGGGACAGGGGGCATTCGGAGCTGGCTACACCTTC
CATAPGQGAFGAGYTF
>TRBD2|TRBV5-1|TRBJ2-1|once
TGCGCCAGCAGCTTGAAAGCGCGTGGCGGGAGAACAAATGAGCAGTTCTTC
CASSLKARGGRTNEQFF